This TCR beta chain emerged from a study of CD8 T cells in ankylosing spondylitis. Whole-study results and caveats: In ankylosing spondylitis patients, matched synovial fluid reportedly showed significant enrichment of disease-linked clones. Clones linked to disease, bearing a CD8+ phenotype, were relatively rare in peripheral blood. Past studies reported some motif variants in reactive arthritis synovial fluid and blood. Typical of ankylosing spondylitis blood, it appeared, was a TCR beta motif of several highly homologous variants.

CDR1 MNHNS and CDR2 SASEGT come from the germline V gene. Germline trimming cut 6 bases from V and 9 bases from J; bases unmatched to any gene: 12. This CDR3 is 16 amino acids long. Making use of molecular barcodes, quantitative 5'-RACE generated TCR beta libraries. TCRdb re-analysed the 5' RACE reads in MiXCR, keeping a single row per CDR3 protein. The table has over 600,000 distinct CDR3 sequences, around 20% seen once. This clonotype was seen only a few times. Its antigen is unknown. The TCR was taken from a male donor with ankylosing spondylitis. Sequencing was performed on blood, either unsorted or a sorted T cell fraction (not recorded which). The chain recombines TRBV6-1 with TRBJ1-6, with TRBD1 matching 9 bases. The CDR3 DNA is TGTGCCAGCAGGTCGACTGACAGGGGGAGTTTTTCACCCCTCCACTTT. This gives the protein CASRSTDRGSFSPLHF.